This TCR beta chain was found in a study of blood T cell repertoires in COVID-19. Overall study: Material from acute and convalescent COVID-19 was sourced from the United States, Italy and Spain. T cells, B-cell-depleted T cells, or PBMCs provided the cDNA or gDNA that served as material.

Clones were sequenced by immunoSEQ multiplex PCR, and TCRdb holds only the in-frame ones, with some missing. The sample has about 160,000 clones, about 92% seen once; the top ten hold approximately 4.8%. Seattle cases were enrolled at active infection and followed longitudinally. The CDR3 spans 16 residues. The trim removed 7 bases at V and 2 bases at J, leaving 11 bases unmatched. CDR1 is MNHEY, CDR2 SMNVEV, per germline (reference sequence). The chain recombines TRBV27 with TRBJ2-7; 10 bases are a match to TRBD2. The sequenced material came from peripheral blood. The clonotype originates from a man aged 25-40 years with COVID-19, enrolled during active disease. The CDR3 nucleotides are TGTGCCAGCAAACTCCAACTAGCGGGGTACCCCTACGAGCAGTACTTC. Protein: CASKLQLAGYPYEQYF.